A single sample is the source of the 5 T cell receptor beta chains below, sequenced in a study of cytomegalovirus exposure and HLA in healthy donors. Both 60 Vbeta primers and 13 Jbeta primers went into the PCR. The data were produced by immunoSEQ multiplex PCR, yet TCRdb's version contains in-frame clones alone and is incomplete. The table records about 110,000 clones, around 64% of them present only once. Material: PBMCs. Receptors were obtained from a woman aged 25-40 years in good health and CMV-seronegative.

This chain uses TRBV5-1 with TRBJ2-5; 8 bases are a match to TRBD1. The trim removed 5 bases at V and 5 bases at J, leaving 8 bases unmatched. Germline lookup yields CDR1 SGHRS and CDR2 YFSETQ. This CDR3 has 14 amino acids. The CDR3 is CASRTGTGGETQYF. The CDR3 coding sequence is TGCGCCAGCAGAACCGGGACAGGAGGGGAGACCCAGTACTTC.

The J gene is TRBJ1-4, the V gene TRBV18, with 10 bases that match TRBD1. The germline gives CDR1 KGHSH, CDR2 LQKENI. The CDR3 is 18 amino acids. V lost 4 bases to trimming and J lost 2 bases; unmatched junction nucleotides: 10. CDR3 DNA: TGTGCCAGCTCACATAGCCGGGACAGGGGAACGACTAATGAAAAACTGTTTTTT. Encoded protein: CASSHSRDRGTTNEKLFF.

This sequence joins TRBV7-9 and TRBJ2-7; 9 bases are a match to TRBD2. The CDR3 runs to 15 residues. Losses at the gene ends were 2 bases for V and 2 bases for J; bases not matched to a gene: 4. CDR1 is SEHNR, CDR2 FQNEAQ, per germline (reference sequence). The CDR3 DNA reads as TGTGCCAGCAGCTTAAGCGTAGCGGGGGCCTACGAGCAGTACTTC. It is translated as CASSLSVAGAYEQYF.

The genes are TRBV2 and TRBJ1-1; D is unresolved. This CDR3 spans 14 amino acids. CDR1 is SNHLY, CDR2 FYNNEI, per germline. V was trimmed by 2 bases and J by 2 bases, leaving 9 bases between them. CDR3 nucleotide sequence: TGTGCCAGCAGTGAACCGGGTGCAAACACTGAAGCTTTCTTT. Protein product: CASSEPGANTEAFF.

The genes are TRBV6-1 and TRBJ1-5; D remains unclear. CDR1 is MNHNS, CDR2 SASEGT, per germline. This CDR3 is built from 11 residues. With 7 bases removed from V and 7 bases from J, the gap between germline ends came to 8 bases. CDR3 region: CASNQAQPQHF. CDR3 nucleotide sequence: TGTGCCAGCAACCAGGCCCAGCCCCAGCATTTT.